This TCR beta chain was documented in a study of T cell responses to AZD1222 COVID-19 vaccine. Looking at the study overall: Timing groups of about 4 and about 12 weeks for second doses were pooled.

Method: immunoSEQ multiplex PCR; TCRdb's copy keeps in-frame clones and lacks some. The sample records around 92,000 clones, around 93% being singletons. Study-level points and caveats: Donors were mostly white British, more females; clonal diversity possibly underestimated. There were vaccine-associated CD4 TCRs across spike, dominant at 160-218 and 743-854. Just a handful of people given AZD1222 tested seropositive at baseline.

Only one count was recorded for this clone. No antigen is known for it. Germline V gene sequence: CDR1 KGHDR, CDR2 SFDVKD. Deletions cut 4 bases from V and 13 bases from J, with 15 bases between. The CDR3 runs 12 residues. This sequence joins TRBV24-1 and TRBJ1-1; no firm D call. The TCR sequence derives from an adult in good health. Source: peripheral blood, taken on day 0 of AZD1222 vaccination. DNA for the CDR3: TGTGCCACCAGTGACCAGACTTCAAACCTTTTCTTT. The encoded protein is CATSDQTSNLFF.